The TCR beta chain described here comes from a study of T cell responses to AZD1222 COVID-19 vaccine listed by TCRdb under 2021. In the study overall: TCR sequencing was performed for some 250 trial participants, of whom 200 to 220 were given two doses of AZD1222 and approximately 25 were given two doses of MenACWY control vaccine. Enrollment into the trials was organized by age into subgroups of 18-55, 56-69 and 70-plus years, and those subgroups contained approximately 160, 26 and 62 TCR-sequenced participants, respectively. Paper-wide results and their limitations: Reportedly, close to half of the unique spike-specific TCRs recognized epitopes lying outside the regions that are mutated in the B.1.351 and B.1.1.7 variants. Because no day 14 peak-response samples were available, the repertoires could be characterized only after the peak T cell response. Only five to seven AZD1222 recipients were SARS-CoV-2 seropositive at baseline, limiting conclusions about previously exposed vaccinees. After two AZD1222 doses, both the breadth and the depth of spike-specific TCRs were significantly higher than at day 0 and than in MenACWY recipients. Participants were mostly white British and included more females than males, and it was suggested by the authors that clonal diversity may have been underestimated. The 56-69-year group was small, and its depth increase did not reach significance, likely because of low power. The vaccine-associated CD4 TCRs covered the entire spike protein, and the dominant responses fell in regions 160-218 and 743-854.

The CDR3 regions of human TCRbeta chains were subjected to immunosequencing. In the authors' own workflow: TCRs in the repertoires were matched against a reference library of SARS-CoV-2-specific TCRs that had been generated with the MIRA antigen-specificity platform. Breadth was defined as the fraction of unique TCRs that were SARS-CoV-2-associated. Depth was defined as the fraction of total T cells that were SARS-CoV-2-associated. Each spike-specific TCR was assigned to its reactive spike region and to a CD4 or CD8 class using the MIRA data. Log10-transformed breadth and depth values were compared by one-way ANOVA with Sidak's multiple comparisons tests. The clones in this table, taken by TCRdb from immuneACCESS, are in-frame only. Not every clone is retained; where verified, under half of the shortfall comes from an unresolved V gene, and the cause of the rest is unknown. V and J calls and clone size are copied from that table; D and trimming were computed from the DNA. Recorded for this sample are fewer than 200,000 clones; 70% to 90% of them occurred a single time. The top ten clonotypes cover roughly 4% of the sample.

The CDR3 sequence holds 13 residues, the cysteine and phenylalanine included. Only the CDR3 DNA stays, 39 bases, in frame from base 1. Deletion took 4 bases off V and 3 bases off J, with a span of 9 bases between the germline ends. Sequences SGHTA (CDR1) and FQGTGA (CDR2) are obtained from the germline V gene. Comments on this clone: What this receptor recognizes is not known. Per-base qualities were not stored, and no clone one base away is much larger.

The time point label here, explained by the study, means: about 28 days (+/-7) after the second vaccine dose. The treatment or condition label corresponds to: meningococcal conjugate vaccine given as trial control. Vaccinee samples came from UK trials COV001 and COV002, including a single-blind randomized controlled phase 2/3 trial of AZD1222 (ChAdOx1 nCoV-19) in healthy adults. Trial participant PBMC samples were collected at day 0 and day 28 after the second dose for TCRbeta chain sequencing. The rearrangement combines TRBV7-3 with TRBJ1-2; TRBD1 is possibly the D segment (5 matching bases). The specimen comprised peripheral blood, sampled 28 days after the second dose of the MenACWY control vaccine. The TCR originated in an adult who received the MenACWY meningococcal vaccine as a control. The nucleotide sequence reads TGTGCCAGCAGCTGGGGAGGGGACTATGGCTACACCTTC. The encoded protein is CASSWGGDYGYTF.